The 21 T cell receptor beta chains presented below share a single source sample, sequenced in a study of blood T cell repertoires in COVID-19. Data came from immunoSEQ multiplex PCR; TCRdb stores just in-frame clones and leaves some out. The repertoire holds roughly 100,000 clones, with 86% as singletons. Sequenced input: peripheral blood. The receptors were sampled from a man older than 75 with acute or convalescent COVID-19.

The rearrangement links TRBV10-3 to TRBJ2-3; 8 bases are shared with TRBD2. The CDR3 consists of 13 residues. With V trimmed by 11 bases and J by 6 bases, 10 bases remained unmatched. In germline, CDR1 is ENHRY, CDR2 SYGVKD. The CDR3 nucleotides are TGTGCCGTCCGAGCGGGAGTGCATGATACGCAGTATTTT. Its translation: CAVRAGVHDTQYF.

The chain links TRBV28 to TRBJ2-1, with D tentatively TRBD2 (6 bases). Germline V CDR1 and CDR2: MDHEN, SYDVKM. The V and J ends lost 6 bases and 1 base respectively, with 10 bases between them. CDR3 length: 14 residues. The CDR3 reads CASRTGTSYNEQFF. CDR3 nucleotides: TGTGCCAGCAGGACCGGGACTTCCTACAATGAGCAGTTCTTC.

This chain connects TRBV5-5 to TRBJ1-3; perhaps TRBD1 as D (6 bases). Per the germline V gene, CDR1 is SGHKS and CDR2 is YYEKEE (reference sequence). There are 14 residues in the CDR3. The ends were cut back, 4 bases at V and 2 bases at J, with 10 bases in the middle. The CDR3, as DNA: TGTGCCAGCAGCCGGGACATTACTGGAAACACCATATATTTT. Its protein product is CASSRDITGNTIYF.

The chain couples TRBV7-9 to TRBJ1-3; D gene ambiguous. This CDR3 contains 12 residues. Germline V gene sequence: CDR1 SEHNR, CDR2 FQNEAQ (reference sequence). V was shortened by 3 bases and J by 6 bases, with 6 bases between the two germline ends. CDR3: CASSFGENTIYF. The DNA for the CDR3 is TGTGCCAGCAGCTTCGGGGAAAACACCATATATTTT. Based on the CDR3 plus reference TRBV7-9 and TRBJ1-3, the full variable domain is DTGVSQNPRHKITKRGQNVTFRCDPISEHNRLYWYRQTLGQGPEFLTYFQNEAQLEKSRLLSDRFSAERPKGSFSTLEIQRTEQGDSAMYLCASSFGENTIYFGEGSWLTVV.

This clone was observed a handful of times. The CDR3 sequence is CASSEKRGSYEQYF. The CDR3 nucleotides are TGTGCCAGCAGTGAAAAGCGGGGGTCCTACGAGCAGTACTTC. This chain joins TRBV2 and TRBJ2-7, with 8 bases aligning to TRBD2. CDR3 size: 14 residues. With 2 bases clipped from V and 1 base from J, the junction kept 1 base outside the gene matches. Per the germline V gene, CDR1 is SNHLY and CDR2 is FYNNEI.

The CDR3 sequence is CASSERLAGGTITDTQYF. The CDR3 nucleotides read TGTGCCAGCAGTGAGAGACTAGCGGGAGGGACTATCACAGATACGCAGTATTTT. V gene TRBV9 combines with J gene TRBJ2-3; 14 bases are shared with TRBD2. The trim removed 5 bases at V and 2 bases at J, leaving 10 bases unmatched. Germline V gives CDR1 SGDLS, CDR2 YYNGEE. This CDR3 is built from 18 residues. The full variable domain, completed using reference TRBV9 and TRBJ2-3, is DSGVTQTPKHLITATGQRVTLRCSPRSGDLSVYWYQQSLDQGLQFLIQYYNGEERAKGNILERFSAQQFPDLHSELNLSSLELGDSALYFCASSERLAGGTITDTQYFGPGTRLTVL.

The J gene is TRBJ2-1, the V gene TRBV27, with TRBD1 matching 8 bases. Germline V gene data show CDR1 as MNHEY and CDR2 as SMNVEV (reference sequence). The CDR3 extends over 15 amino acids. The V gene end was trimmed by 4 bases and the J gene end by 8 bases; junction bases not matched to a gene: 10. CDR3 coding DNA: TGTGCCAGCAGTTCCGTTTCGGCGGGACAGGATGAGCAGTTCTTC. Encoded protein: CASSSVSAGQDEQFF.

The J gene is TRBJ2-5, the V gene TRBV6-5; possible D gene TRBD2, 6 bases. Between the trimmed V and J ends, which lost 6 bases and 1 base, there was a span of 9 bases. Germline V CDR1 and CDR2: MNHEY, SVGAGI. The CDR3 runs 13 residues. The CDR3 is CASRGTSQETQYF. As DNA, the CDR3 is TGTGCCAGCAGGGGGACTTCCCAAGAGACCCAGTACTTC.

The gene calls are TRBV9 and TRBJ1-4, with D unresolved. There are 15 residues in the CDR3. Germline CDR1 reads SGDLS; CDR2 reads YYNGEE. Trimming removed 1 base at V and 3 bases at J, with 10 bases between. CDR3: CASSVRAAANEKLFF. Here the CDR3 DNA reads TGTGCCAGCAGCGTAAGGGCAGCGGCTAATGAAAAACTGTTTTTT.

The genes are TRBV7-2 and TRBJ2-1; 10 nucleotides agree with TRBD2. The CDR3 extends over 18 amino acids. The germline V gene has CDR1 SGHTA and CDR2 FQGNSA. The J segment lost 6 bases and the V segment lost 1 base, leaving 12 bases of the junction unmatched. This chain's CDR3 is CASSLVRGGTSVRNEQFF. DNA of the CDR3: TGTGCCAGCAGCTTAGTAAGAGGGGGGACTAGCGTCCGCAATGAGCAGTTCTTC.

This chain connects TRBV6-6 to TRBJ2-3; TRBD2 matches 7 bases. The CDR3 totals 14 residues. CDR1 and CDR2 from the germline V gene are MNHNY and SVGAGI (reference sequence). With 6 bases clipped from V and 7 bases from J, the junction kept 10 bases outside the gene matches. The DNA of the CDR3 is TGTGCCAGCAGGCTAGCGGTAGGGTGGAATACGCAGTATTTT. This gives the protein CASRLAVGWNTQYF.

The J gene is TRBJ1-5, the V gene TRBV6-5, with D maybe TRBD1 (5 bases). The CDR3 loop spans 13 amino acids. V gave up 4 bases and J gave up 8 bases, with 12 bases separating them. Germline V gene data show CDR1 as MNHEY and CDR2 as SVGAGI. The CDR3 nucleotides are TGTGCCAGCAGTTGGACTGGGGGGGAGCCCCAGCATTTT. Its protein is CASSWTGGEPQHF.

The genes are TRBV27 and TRBJ2-7; D uncertain. The CDR3 runs to 12 residues. Germline loops: CDR1 MNHEY, CDR2 SMNVEV (reference sequence). Trimming took off 5 bases at V and 4 bases at J, with 9 bases between the two ends. Here the CDR3 reads CASSATNYEQYF. In DNA, the CDR3 is TGTGCCAGCAGTGCAACAAATTACGAGCAGTACTTC.

The chain recombines TRBV5-1 with TRBJ2-3, with TRBD1 matching over 10 bases. The V gene's germline CDR1 is SGHRS and CDR2 YFSETQ. Trimming removed 4 bases from V and 6 bases from J; junction bases left unmatched: 5. This CDR3 is built from 14 residues. The CDR3 loop is CASSLRQGADTQYF. The CDR3 DNA follows: TGCGCCAGCAGCCTTCGACAGGGGGCGGATACGCAGTATTTT.

The chain joins TRBV5-1 to TRBJ2-7; 10 positions match TRBD1. In germline, CDR1 is SGHRS, CDR2 YFSETQ. V trimming: 4 bases; J trimming: 2 bases; junction bases outside the gene matches: 3. The CDR3 extends over 14 amino acids. CDR3 amino acids: CASSRDRGPYEQYF. In nucleotides, the CDR3 is TGCGCCAGCAGCAGGGACAGGGGCCCCTACGAGCAGTACTTC.

The gene calls are TRBV19 and TRBJ2-1; 7 nucleotides align to TRBD2. The CDR3 loop spans 17 amino acids. CDR1 LNHDA and CDR2 SQIVND come from the germline V gene (reference sequence). The trim removed 5 bases at V and 7 bases at J, leaving 17 bases unmatched. The CDR3 sequence is CASSPIMGEGPRNEQFF. The CDR3 bases are TGTGCCAGTAGTCCAATTATGGGGGAGGGCCCTCGGAATGAGCAGTTCTTC.

This sequence joins TRBV5-8 and TRBJ2-2, with D maybe TRBD1 (6 bases). The CDR3 is made up of 16 amino acids. With 0 bases removed from V and 5 bases from J, the gap between germline ends came to 14 bases. Germline V gives CDR1 SGHTS, CDR2 YDEGEE. CDR3 sequence: CASSLDRRGGTGELFF. In DNA form, the CDR3 reads TGTGCCAGCAGCTTGGATCGCAGGGGTGGGACCGGGGAGCTGTTTTTT.

The chain uses TRBV11-2 and TRBJ2-1, with 12 bases matching TRBD2. The length of the CDR3 is 15 residues. CDR1 is SGHAT, CDR2 FQNNGV, per germline. Trimming took 4 bases from V and 6 from J; bases not matched to a gene: 4. The CDR3 reads CASSYLAGGLNEQFF. The DNA of the CDR3 is TGTGCCAGCAGCTATCTAGCGGGGGGGCTCAATGAGCAGTTCTTC.

The chain links TRBV27 to TRBJ1-1; TRBD1 might be the D (6 bases). CDR3 length equals 15 residues. CDR1 MNHEY and CDR2 SMNVEV come from the germline V gene (reference sequence). Trimming pared 4 bases from V and 1 base from J, leaving 13 bases between. The CDR3 reads CASSWGGPANTEAFF. The CDR3 DNA is TGTGCCAGCAGTTGGGGGGGGCCGGCGAACACTGAAGCTTTCTTT.

The rearrangement uses TRBV9 and TRBJ1-2; D possibly corresponds to TRBD1 (6 bases). Germline V gene data show CDR1 as SGDLS and CDR2 as YYNGEE. CDR3 size: 14 residues. Trimming removed 0 bases at V and 7 bases at J, with 13 bases between. The CDR3 coding sequence is TGTGCCAGCAGCGTAGCTGGGGGCGAAGGTGGCTACACCTTC. It specifies CASSVAGGEGGYTF.

CDR3 sequence: CASSLAGGQGREQYF. Written as DNA, the CDR3 is TGTGCCAGCAGCTTGGCCGGTGGACAGGGCAGAGAGCAGTACTTC. V gene TRBV5-6 combines with J gene TRBJ2-7; the match to TRBD1 covers 8 bases. Germline-derived CDR1 and CDR2 are SGHDT and YYEEEE. The CDR3 totals 15 residues. Germline trimming cut 0 bases from V and 7 bases from J; bases unmatched to any gene: 9.